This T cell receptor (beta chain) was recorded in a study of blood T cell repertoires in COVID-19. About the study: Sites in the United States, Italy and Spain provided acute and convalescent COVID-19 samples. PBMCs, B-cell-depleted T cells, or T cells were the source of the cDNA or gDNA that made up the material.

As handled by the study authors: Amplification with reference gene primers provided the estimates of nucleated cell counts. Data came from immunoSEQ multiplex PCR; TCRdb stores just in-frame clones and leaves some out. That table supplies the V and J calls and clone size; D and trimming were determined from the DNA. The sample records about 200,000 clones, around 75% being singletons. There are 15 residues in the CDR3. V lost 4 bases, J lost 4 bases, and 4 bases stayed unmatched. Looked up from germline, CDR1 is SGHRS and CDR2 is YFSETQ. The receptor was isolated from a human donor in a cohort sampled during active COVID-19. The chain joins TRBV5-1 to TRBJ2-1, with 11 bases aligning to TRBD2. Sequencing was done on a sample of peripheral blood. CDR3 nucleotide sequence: TGCGCCAGCAGCGTCGGACTAGCGGGTTACAATGAGCAGTTCTTC. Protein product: CASSVGLAGYNEQFF.